This TCR beta chain derives from a study of molecular identifiers for immune sequencing clone quantification. TCRdb analysed the PCR reads with MiXCR anew, one entry per CDR3 protein. The top ten hold 0.85% of the sample, which has 85,000 to 90,000 distinct CDR3 sequences, 15% to 20% seen once. Germline values: CDR1 SGHNT, CDR2 YYREEE (reference sequence). The CDR3 length is 13 residues. Trimming took off 5 bases at V and 1 base at J, with 9 bases between the two ends. The rearrangement joins TRBV5-4 to TRBJ1-1, with unresolved D. This receptor was identified in a human donor in good health. Some libraries in this study had Jurkat cell RNA spiked in. The sample taken for sequencing was naive CD8+ T cells from blood, with Jurkat cell RNA spiked in. Specified subset: FACS-sorted CD8+CD4-CCR7+CD45RA+ naive T cells. The CDR3, as DNA: TGTGCCAGCAGGCCGGGCCAGAACACTGAAGCTTTCTTT. It translates to CASRPGQNTEAFF.